These 28 T cell receptor beta chains came from one sample sequenced in a study of spatial heterogeneity in lung cancer. Time point noted: blood at routine non-recurrence follow-up after resection. TCRdb re-derived calls from the 5' RACE reads in MiXCR, one entry per CDR3 protein. The sample contains some 35,000 distinct CDR3 sequences, around 7.6% of which appear only once. The sequencing here drew on PBMCs, taken at follow-up. These TCRs come from a male donor with early-stage non-small cell lung cancer.

This clonotype was picked up many times. The V and J genes are TRBV27 and TRBJ1-2, with 8 bases fitting TRBD1. Germline assignment: CDR1 MNHEY and CDR2 SMNVEV (reference sequence). With V trimmed by 5 bases and J by 5 bases, 10 bases remained unmatched. CDR3 length equals 15 residues. CDR3 protein: CASSPGQGSAYGYTF. Written as DNA, the CDR3 is TGTGCCAGCAGTCCCGGACAGGGAAGTGCTTATGGCTACACCTTC.

At least ten counts were recorded for this clonotype. The V and J genes are TRBV12-3 or TRBV12-4 and TRBJ2-3; D uncertain. V lost 3 bases to trimming and J lost 4 bases, with 8 bases between them. This CDR3 region has 13 residues. The CDR3 protein is CASSFSRPDTQYF. The CDR3 region has the DNA TGTGCCAGCAGTTTTTCGAGGCCAGATACGCAGTATTTT.

The CDR3 protein is CASGPREGRTDTQYF. The CDR3, as DNA: TGTGCCAGCGGCCCTCGGGAGGGAAGGACAGATACGCAGTATTTT. V is TRBV11-2 and J is TRBJ2-3, with TRBD2 matching 8 bases. The ends lost 8 bases at V and 3 bases at J; junction bases unmatched: 10. This CDR3 has 15 amino acids. Germline lookup yields CDR1 SGHAT and CDR2 FQNNGV.

This clonotype was counted ten times or more. The chain recombines TRBV5-5 with TRBJ1-1; 7 bases fit TRBD1. The CDR3 spans 14 residues. The germline gives CDR1 SGHKS, CDR2 YYEKEE (reference sequence). The junction had 3 bases not matched to a gene; V was cut back by 4 bases and J by 0 bases. CDR3 loop: CASSPTGVNTEAFF. In nucleotides, the CDR3 is TGTGCCAGCAGCCCCACAGGGGTGAACACTGAAGCTTTCTTT.

This clonotype was seen repeatedly, ten times or more. The rearrangement links TRBV30 to TRBJ1-6, with D perhaps matching TRBD1 (6 bases). V was shortened by 5 bases and J by 6 bases, with 11 bases between the two germline ends. CDR3 length equals 13 residues. Germline values: CDR1 GTSNPN, CDR2 SVGIG (reference sequence). The CDR3 region has the DNA TGTGCCTGGGGCGGACAGTCTAATTCACCCCTCCACTTT. Protein product: CAWGGQSNSPLHF.

The gene calls are TRBV7-9 and TRBJ2-5, with 8 bases fitting TRBD1. This CDR3 is 16 amino acids long. Germline V gene sequence: CDR1 SEHNR, CDR2 FQNEAQ (reference sequence). Losses at the gene ends were 1 base for V and 5 bases for J; bases not matched to a gene: 9. Written as DNA, the CDR3 is TGTGCCAGCAGCTTAGGCCCGGGACAGGATGGGGAGACCCAGTACTTC. This translates into CASSLGPGQDGETQYF.

This clonotype was counted at least ten times. The V call is TRBV9, the J call TRBJ2-7; 9 bases are shared with TRBD2. The CDR3 consists of 14 residues. The junction had 4 bases not matched to a gene; V was cut back by 0 bases and J by 6 bases. CDR1 SGDLS and CDR2 YYNGEE come from the germline V gene. In DNA form, the CDR3 reads TGTGCCAGCAGCGTAGGCCTAGCGGGGATCGAGCAGTACTTC. Amino acid sequence: CASSVGLAGIEQYF.

This clonotype was recorded at least ten times. The J gene is TRBJ1-6, the V gene TRBV27, with a weak D call TRBD1 (5 bases). The CDR3 is 15 residues long. The V gene lost 5 bases and the J gene lost 3 bases, with 11 bases spanning the gap. The V gene's germline CDR1 is MNHEY and CDR2 SMNVEV (reference sequence). Here the CDR3 reads CASSPGAFYNSPLHF. CDR3 coding DNA: TGTGCCAGCAGTCCCGGGGCCTTCTATAATTCACCCCTCCACTTT.

This clonotype was seen many times. The rearrangement uses TRBV5-1 and TRBJ2-2, with 8 bases matching TRBD2. CDR1 is SGHRS and CDR2 is YFSETQ in the germline V gene. With V trimmed by 5 bases and J by 0 bases, 6 bases remained unmatched. This CDR3 has 16 amino acids. The CDR3 bases are TGCGCCAGCAGTTTCAGCGGGGGCGCGAACACCGGGGAGCTGTTTTTT. Protein product: CASSFSGGANTGELFF.

This clonotype was observed many times. The chain combines TRBV6-6 with TRBJ1-3, with 7 bases that match TRBD1. The CDR3 contains 11 residues. The V gene end was trimmed by 6 bases and the J gene end by 11 bases; junction bases not matched to a gene: 4. CDR1 and CDR2 (germline): MNHNY, SVGAGI (reference sequence). This CDR3 is CASSGQASIYF. CDR3 bases: TGTGCCAGCAGCGGACAGGCTTCCATATATTTT.

Ten or more counts support this clonotype. This sequence joins TRBV7-9 and TRBJ1-4; D is unresolved. Germline V CDR1 and CDR2: SEHNR, FQNEAQ (reference sequence). Trimming left V 5 bases short and J 8 bases short, with 15 bases between. The CDR3 spans 14 residues. CDR3 DNA: TGTGCCAGCAGCCCCCCCGGCCTAGGGGAAAAACTGTTTTTT. This gives the protein CASSPPGLGEKLFF. The full variable domain, with the rest looked up from reference TRBV7-9 and TRBJ1-4, is DTGVSQNPRHKITKRGQNVTFRCDPISEHNRLYWYRQTLGQGPEFLTYFQNEAQLEKSRLLSDRFSAERPKGSFSTLEIQRTEQGDSAMYLCASSPPGLGEKLFFGSGTQLSVL.

At least ten counts were recorded for this clonotype. J is TRBJ1-2 and V is TRBV6-6, with D hard to call. Germline assignment: CDR1 MNHNY and CDR2 SVGAGI (reference sequence). Deletions cut 2 bases from V and 7 bases from J, with 5 bases between. The CDR3 loop spans 11 amino acids. Written as DNA, the CDR3 is TGTGCCAGCAGTTACAAGGGTGGCTACACCTTC. This encodes CASSYKGGYTF.

This clonotype was seen at least ten times. V is TRBV6-5 and J is TRBJ2-5; D is possibly TRBD1 or TRBD2 (5 bases each). Trimming shortened V by 7 bases and J by 4 bases, and 10 bases separated the two germline ends. The germline V gene has CDR1 MNHEY and CDR2 SVGAGI. This CDR3 has 12 residues. In DNA form, the CDR3 reads TGTGCCAGCACGGAGAGGGGAGAGACCCAGTACTTC. Its translation: CASTERGETQYF.

This clonotype was seen ten or more times. CDR3 coding DNA: TGTGCCAGCAGCTTAGACATCCACGTCACTGAAGCTTTCTTT. This codes for CASSLDIHVTEAFF. V is TRBV11-2 and J is TRBJ1-1; D is unresolved. In germline, CDR1 is SGHAT, CDR2 FQNNGV. This CDR3 is built from 14 residues. V gave up 0 bases and J gave up 4 bases, with 9 bases separating them.

The chain has TRBV7-9 and TRBJ1-6; no clear D. From germline, CDR1 is SEHNR and CDR2 FQNEAQ (reference sequence). CDR3 length: 13 residues. V was cut by 1 base and J by 10 bases, with 8 bases left in between. CDR3 in amino acids: CASSLVTGSPLHF. The CDR3 nucleotides read TGTGCCAGCAGCTTAGTAACCGGATCACCCCTCCACTTT.

In its sample, this clonotype was seen a few times. The gene calls are TRBV18 and TRBJ2-5; 10 bases line up with TRBD2. V gave up 3 bases and J gave up 2 bases; unmatched junction bases: 3. In germline, CDR1 is KGHSH, CDR2 LQKENI. There are 15 residues in the CDR3. The CDR3: CASSPLTSGQETQYF. The CDR3 bases are TGTGCCAGCTCACCTCTGACTAGCGGGCAAGAGACCCAGTACTTC.

This clonotype was counted many times. V usage is TRBV6-5 and J usage is TRBJ1-6, with 11 bases aligning to TRBD1. The CDR3 totals 17 residues. Unmatched junction bases numbered 2, after V lost 3 bases and J lost 1 base. The V gene's germline CDR1 is MNHEY and CDR2 SVGAGI. The CDR3 here is CASSYGTGGSYNSPLHF. The CDR3 nucleotides read TGTGCCAGCAGTTATGGGACAGGGGGTTCCTATAATTCACCCCTCCACTTT.

This clonotype has a handful of counts. This chain connects TRBV29-1 to TRBJ2-7; weak D call: TRBD2 (5 bases). Germline CDR1 is SQVTM and CDR2 is ANQGSEA. With 7 bases removed from V and 2 bases from J, the gap between germline ends came to 12 bases. The CDR3 length is 12 residues. In DNA form, the CDR3 reads TGCAGCGGCGGGCAGGAACCCTACGAGCAGTACTTC. Translating gives CSGGQEPYEQYF.

There are a few counts of this clonotype. The chain carries TRBV6-6 and TRBJ1-2; unclear D gene. The germline V gene encodes CDR1 MNHNY and CDR2 SVGAGI (reference sequence). The ends were cut back, 7 bases at V and 4 bases at J, with 10 bases in the middle. The CDR3 is 12 amino acids. The CDR3 spells CASTEVSYGYTF. The CDR3 nucleotides read TGTGCCAGCACCGAAGTTAGCTATGGCTACACCTTC.

This clonotype was seen many times. V usage is TRBV5-1 and J usage is TRBJ1-2; D might be TRBD1 (5 bases). This CDR3 spans 13 amino acids. The germline V gene has CDR1 SGHRS and CDR2 YFSETQ. V lost 4 bases to trimming and J lost 0 bases, with 7 bases between them. The CDR3 coding sequence is TGCGCCAGCAGCGACAGAGCTAACTATGGCTACACCTTC. Amino acid sequence: CASSDRANYGYTF.

This clonotype was seen a handful of times. The chain combines TRBV11-3 with TRBJ2-5; 10 bases agree with TRBD2. J lost 4 bases, V lost 3 bases, and 2 bases had no gene match. There are 14 residues in the CDR3. CDR1 is SGHNT and CDR2 is YENEEA in the germline V gene. CDR3 bases: TGTGCCAGCAGCTTCAGCGGGGGGGCAGAGACCCAGTACTTC. This codes for CASSFSGGAETQYF.

The table lists this clonotype with many counts. The chain recombines TRBV7-9 with TRBJ2-7, with TRBD2 matching 8 bases. Trimming at V came to 3 bases and at J to 5 bases, leaving 15 bases not matched to a gene. This CDR3 comprises 17 residues. CDR1 is SEHNR and CDR2 is FQNEAQ in the germline V gene (reference sequence). This CDR3 is CASSLARLALVSNEQYF. The CDR3 DNA is TGTGCCAGCAGCTTGGCAAGACTAGCGCTTGTTTCCAACGAGCAGTACTTC.

This clonotype has at least ten counts. This chain links TRBV9 with TRBJ1-5; 11 nucleotides match TRBD1. V shed 4 bases and J 0 bases; nucleotides not matched to a gene: 6. Germline-derived CDR1 and CDR2 are SGDLS and YYNGEE. The CDR3 sequence is 17 residues long. The CDR3 is CASSTRDRGYSNQPQHF. In DNA form, the CDR3 reads TGTGCCAGCAGCACACGGGACAGGGGGTATAGCAATCAGCCCCAGCATTTT.

In this sample, this clonotype turned up once. A much larger clone is a single base away; this may be a read error. This chain joins TRBV12-3 or TRBV12-4 and TRBJ1-2; no firm D call. This CDR3 is built from 12 residues. In DNA form, the CDR3 reads TGTGCCTGCAGCATGTTGGGCTATGGCTACACCTTC. It is translated as CACSMLGYGYTF.

This clonotype showed up many times. The chain is built from TRBV30 and TRBJ2-3, with D unclear. Trimming cost V 1 base and J 4 bases, with 9 bases left between them. The CDR3 totals 13 residues. The germline CDR1 and CDR2 sequences are GTSNPN and SVGIG (reference sequence). CDR3 sequence reads: CAWSDTLADTQYF. DNA of the CDR3: TGTGCCTGGAGTGACACCCTCGCAGATACGCAGTATTTT. The variable domain in full, completed from reference TRBV30 and TRBJ2-3, reads SQTIHQWPATLVQPVGSPLSLECTVEGTSNPNLYWYRQAAGRGLQLLFYSVGIGQISSEVPQNLSASRPQDRQFILSSKKLLLSDSGFYLCAWSDTLADTQYFGPGTRLTVL.

This clonotype was seen just once. CDR3: CASSLAAGSNQPQHF. The CDR3 DNA reads TGCGCCAGCAGCTTGGCCGCAGGGAGCAATCAGCCCCAGCATTTT. V is TRBV5-1 and J is TRBJ1-5, with D perhaps matching TRBD1 (5 bases). This CDR3 has 15 residues. CDR1 SGHRS and CDR2 YFSETQ come from the germline V gene. V lost 0 bases and J 1 base, leaving 8 bases between the germline ends.

This clonotype showed up just a few times. The chain is built from TRBV29-1 and TRBJ2-4; 7 positions match TRBD2. V dropped 7 bases and J dropped 5; count of bases not matched to a gene: 5. The CDR3 covers 12 residues. Germline CDR1 and CDR2: SQVTM and ANQGSEA. The CDR3 protein is CSARDYQNIQYF. The CDR3 coding sequence is TGCAGCGCCCGGGACTACCAAAACATTCAGTACTTC.

This rearrangement joins TRBV29-1 to TRBJ2-5, with D unclear. V lost 6 bases and J 1 base, leaving 15 bases between the germline ends. The CDR3 contains 14 residues. The germline V gene encodes CDR1 SQVTM and CDR2 ANQGSEA. The CDR3 bases are TGCAGCGTCTCTCCAGACGGTTTCCAAGAGACCCAGTACTTC. Protein product: CSVSPDGFQETQYF. Together with reference TRBV29-1 and TRBJ2-5, the CDR3 gives the full variable domain: SAVISQKPSRDICQRGTSLTIQCQVDSQVTMMFWYRQQPGQSLTLIATANQGSEATYESGFVIDKFPISRPNLTFSTLTVSNMSPEDSSIYLCSVSPDGFQETQYFGPGTRLLVL.